These T cell receptor beta chains were read from a single sample in a study of blood T cell repertoires in COVID-19. The repertoire was sequenced with immunoSEQ multiplex PCR; TCRdb's copy has only in-frame clones and lacks some. The sample shows 150,000 to 200,000 clones, about 81% of them seen only once. The sample was peripheral blood. These receptors were obtained from a human donor in a cohort sampled during active COVID-19. Each CDR3 is given with its conserved first and last residue. Fields, in order: CDR3 DNA, CDR3 protein, CDR3 length, V gene, D gene, clone size, J gene. The D gene is left open where the match is weak. Clone size, where shown, is once, few, many, or a class for clones that have expanded.

TGTGCCAGCAGCTTAATAGCGGGGGGAAGGGATGAGCAGTTCTTC CASSLIAGGRDEQFF 15 TRBV11-2 TRBD2 . TRBJ2-1
TGTGCCAGCTATGGGACTAGCGGATACAATGAGCAGTTCTTC CASYGTSGYNEQFF 14 TRBV6-5 TRBD2 . TRBJ2-1
TGTGCCAGCAGCTTGGGGACAGGAGGGGGCTACACCTTC CASSLGTGGGYTF 13 TRBV5-5 TRBD1 . TRBJ1-2
TGTGCCAGCTCACTCCTTGGGACAGGGGCAAATCAGCCCCAGCATTTT CASSLLGTGANQPQHF 16 TRBV18 TRBD1 few TRBJ1-5
TGTGCCAGCAGCACTCCCGGGACTAGCGGTTCCAATGAGCAGTTCTTC CASSTPGTSGSNEQFF 16 TRBV7-3 TRBD2 . TRBJ2-1
TGCAGCGTTACTGGACACATGGGTGAAAAACTGTTTTTT CSVTGHMGEKLFF 13 TRBV29-1 . once TRBJ1-4
TGTGCCAGCAGCTCCGGGGGAGTTAGCACTGAAGCTTTCTTT CASSSGGVSTEAFF 14 TRBV7-9 . . TRBJ1-1
TGTGCCAGCAGCGTAGGGGGCCAGTATGGCACTGAAGCTTTCTTT CASSVGGQYGTEAFF 15 TRBV9 . . TRBJ1-1
TGTGCCAGCAGCTATACAGGGGGGGATACGCAGTATTTT CASSYTGGDTQYF 13 TRBV7-2 TRBD1 . TRBJ2-3
TGTGCCAGCAGACACCGACAAGACCTATTCATAGCCCAGCATTTT CASRHRQDLFIAQHF 15 TRBV5-6 . . TRBJ1-5
TGTGCCAGTAGTATTCAGGGCCATGAGCAGTTCTTC CASSIQGHEQFF 12 TRBV19 . once TRBJ2-1
TGCGCCAGCAGCCAAGATGAGGGATTTCCTGGCTACACCTTC CASSQDEGFPGYTF 14 TRBV4-3 . few TRBJ1-2
TGTGCCAGCAGCTTGCCGGGAAGGTCCGGGGAGCTGTTTTTT CASSLPGRSGELFF 14 TRBV5-6 . . TRBJ2-2
TGTGCCAGCTCACTCGGGTCGAAAGAGACCCAGTACTTC CASSLGSKETQYF 13 TRBV18 . once TRBJ2-5
TGTGCCAGCAGCTTACCGGCAGGGGGCCATAACAATGAGCAGTTCTTC CASSLPAGGHNNEQFF 16 TRBV7-3 TRBD1 . TRBJ2-1
TGCAGTGCTAGTCACGGCTCCTACGAGCAGTACTTC CSASHGSYEQYF 12 TRBV20-1 . . TRBJ2-7
TGTGCCAGCAGACAAACAGGGGGTGCTGGCTACACCTTC CASRQTGGAGYTF 13 TRBV28 TRBD1 . TRBJ1-2
TGTGCCAGCAGTTTAGAAGCCCGGTGGGGAGTTTACAATGAGCAGTTCTTC CASSLEARWGVYNEQFF 17 TRBV27 . . TRBJ2-1
TGTGCCAGCAGTTACTCGAACAGGGCATACGAGCAGTACTTC CASSYSNRAYEQYF 14 TRBV6-2/TRBV6-3 . . TRBJ2-7
TGTGCCACCGAACCTCGGGGGGGGAAAGGCTATGGCTACACCTTC CATEPRGGKGYGYTF 15 TRBV19 . . TRBJ1-2
TGTGCCACCAGTGAGCCGACAGGGATGTTGGAGACCCAGTACTTC CATSEPTGMLETQYF 15 TRBV24-1 TRBD1 . TRBJ2-5
TGTGCCAGCAGTCAAACGGACAGGGAAGATTCCTACGAGCAGTTCTTC CASSQTDREDSYEQFF 16 TRBV27 TRBD1 . TRBJ2-1
TGTGCCACCTGCCCGGTAGCCAACTACGAGCAGTACTTC CATCPVANYEQYF 13 TRBV24-1 . . TRBJ2-7
TGTGGCGTGGCAGGGGGACGAGGGGAGACCCAGTACTTC CGVAGGRGETQYF 13 TRBV27 TRBD1 . TRBJ2-5
TGTGCCAGCAGCTTGGCCGGGAGGGCCGACGGGGAGCTGTTTTTT CASSLAGRADGELFF 15 TRBV5-4 TRBD2 . TRBJ2-2